The source of this T cell receptor (beta chain) is a study of beta chain features in type 1 diabetes. General study points: Shorter TCRB CDR3s, moderately but significantly so, marked every one of the four CD4+ subsets in Type 1 diabetes patients. Researchers cautioned that cDNA sequencing could over-represent cells with high TCR expression.

Concerning this clone itself: Its specificity is unknown.

Reverse transcription of all isolated RNA meant that expressed TCRB transcripts were sequenced. TCRdb's copy holds only in-frame clones and misses some; the assay was immunoSEQ multiplex PCR. The sample includes roughly 260,000 clones, about 20% of them seen just once. J was trimmed by 1 base and V by 3 bases; bases with no gene match: 3. The germline CDR1 and CDR2 sequences are SGHRS and YFSETQ. This CDR3 is 15 amino acids long. Based on CD45RO/CCR7/CD25/CD127/CD95/CD27, CD4+ regulatory, stem cell-like memory, naive and central memory cells were sorted. This clonotype was sampled from a woman in her thirties or forties with type 1 diabetes. This chain connects TRBV5-1 to TRBJ2-2, with 7 bases lining up with TRBD2. The sequencing input was naive CD4+ T cells from blood. The CDR3: CASSSGEGNTGELFF. The CDR3, as DNA: TGCGCCAGCAGCTCGGGGGAGGGGAACACCGGGGAGCTGTTTTTT.